This T cell receptor beta chain was sequenced during a study of radiotherapy plus CTLA-4 blockade in lung cancer. The method was immunoSEQ multiplex PCR; TCRdb's version includes in-frame clones alone and lacks a portion of them. Here the sample spans around 86,000 clones, 80% to 85% being singletons. Per the germline V gene, CDR1 is SGHRS and CDR2 is YFSETQ. V lost 0 bases and J lost 4, with 12 bases in between. The CDR3 runs to 15 residues. This TCR was sampled from a human donor with non-small cell lung cancer who had stable disease on radiotherapy plus ipilimumab. This sample comprised peripheral blood, obtained from a patient treated with radiotherapy plus ipilimumab. This chain connects TRBV5-1 to TRBJ2-3; either TRBD1 or TRBD2 may fit D (6 bases each). DNA for the CDR3: TGCGCCAGCAGCTTGGCTGGGGGGCGCCCAGATACGCAGTATTTT. Amino acids: CASSLAGGRPDTQYF.